This T cell receptor beta chain derives from a study of blood T cell repertoires in COVID-19. Sequencing used immunoSEQ multiplex PCR; TCRdb keeps in-frame clones, though not all of them. This sample has about 120,000 clones, with over 70% found just once. Sequencing was done on a sample of peripheral blood. This sequence was found in a woman aged 45 to 65 with acute or convalescent COVID-19.

For the CDR3, the DNA is TGTGCCAGCAGTCCGCGGGGGGGCGGCACAGATACGCAGTATTTT. Protein product: CASSPRGGGTDTQYF. The chain uses TRBV7-9 and TRBJ2-3; 9 bases map to TRBD2. The CDR3 has 15 amino acids. The V and J ends lost 6 bases and 1 base, in that order; junction bases with no gene match: 5. Germline V gene lookup returns CDR1 SEHNR and CDR2 FQNEAQ (reference sequence).